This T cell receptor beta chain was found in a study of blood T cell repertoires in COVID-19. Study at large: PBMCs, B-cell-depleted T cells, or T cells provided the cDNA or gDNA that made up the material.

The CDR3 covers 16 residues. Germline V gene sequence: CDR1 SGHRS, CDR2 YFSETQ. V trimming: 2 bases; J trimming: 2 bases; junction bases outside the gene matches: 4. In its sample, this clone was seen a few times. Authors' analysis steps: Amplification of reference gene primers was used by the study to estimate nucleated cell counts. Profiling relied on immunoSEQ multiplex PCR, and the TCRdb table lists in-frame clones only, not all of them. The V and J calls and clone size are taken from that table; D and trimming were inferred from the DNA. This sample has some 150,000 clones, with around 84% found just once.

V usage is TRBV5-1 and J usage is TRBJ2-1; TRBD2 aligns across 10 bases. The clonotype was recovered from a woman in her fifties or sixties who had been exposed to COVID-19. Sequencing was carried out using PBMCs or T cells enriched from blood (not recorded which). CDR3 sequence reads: CASSFSGRSTYNEQFF. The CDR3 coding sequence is TGCGCCAGCAGCTTTAGCGGGAGGTCGACCTACAATGAGCAGTTCTTC.